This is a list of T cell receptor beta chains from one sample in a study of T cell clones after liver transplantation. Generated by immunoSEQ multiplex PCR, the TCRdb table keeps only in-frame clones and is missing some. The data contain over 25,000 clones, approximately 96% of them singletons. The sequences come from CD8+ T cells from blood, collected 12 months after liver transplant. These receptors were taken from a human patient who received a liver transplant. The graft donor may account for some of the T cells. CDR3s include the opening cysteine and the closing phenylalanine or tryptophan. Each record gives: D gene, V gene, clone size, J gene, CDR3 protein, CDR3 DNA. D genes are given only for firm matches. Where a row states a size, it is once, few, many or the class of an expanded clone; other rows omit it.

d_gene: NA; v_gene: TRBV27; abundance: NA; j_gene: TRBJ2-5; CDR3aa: CASSKRTGRREGLETQYF; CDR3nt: TGTGCCAGCAGTAAACGGACAGGGCGGCGGGAGGGGCTAGAGACCCAGTACTTC
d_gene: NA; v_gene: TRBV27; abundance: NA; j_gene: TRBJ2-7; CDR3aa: CASSITGMVYEQYF; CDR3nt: TGTGCCAGCAGTATCACGGGAATGGTTTACGAGCAGTACTTC
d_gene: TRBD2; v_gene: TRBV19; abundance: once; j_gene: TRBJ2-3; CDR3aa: CASSWGGGTDTQYF; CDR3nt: TGTGCCAGTAGTTGGGGGGGAGGCACAGATACGCAGTATTTT
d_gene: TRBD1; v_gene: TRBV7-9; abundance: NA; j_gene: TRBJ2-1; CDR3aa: CASSSWTGGSDEQFF; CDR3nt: TGTGCCAGCAGCTCCTGGACAGGGGGCAGCGATGAGCAGTTCTTC
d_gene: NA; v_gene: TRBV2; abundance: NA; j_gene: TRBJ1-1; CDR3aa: CASSYPRAFF; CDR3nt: TGTGCCAGCAGTTACCCGCGGGCTTTCTTT
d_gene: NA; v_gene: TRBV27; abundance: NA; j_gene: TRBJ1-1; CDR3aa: CASSLSAGINTEAFF; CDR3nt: TGTGCCAGCAGTTTATCGGCAGGGATTAACACTGAAGCTTTCTTT
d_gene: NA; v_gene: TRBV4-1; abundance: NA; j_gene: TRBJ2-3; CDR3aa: CASSQVVYQDTDTQYF; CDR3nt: TGCGCCAGCAGCCAAGTGGTCTATCAGGACACAGATACGCAGTATTTT
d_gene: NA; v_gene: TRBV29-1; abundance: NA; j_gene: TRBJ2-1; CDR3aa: CSVVGWTYNEQFF; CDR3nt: TGCAGCGTGGTGGGCTGGACCTACAATGAGCAGTTCTTC
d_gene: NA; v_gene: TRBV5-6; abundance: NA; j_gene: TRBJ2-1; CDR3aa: CASKDSSYNEQFF; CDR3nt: TGTGCCAGTAAGGACAGCTCCTACAATGAGCAGTTCTTC
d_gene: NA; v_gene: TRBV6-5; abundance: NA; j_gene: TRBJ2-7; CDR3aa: CASSYSTTGYEQYF; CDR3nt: TGTGCCAGCAGTTACTCGACGACAGGCTACGAGCAGTACTTC
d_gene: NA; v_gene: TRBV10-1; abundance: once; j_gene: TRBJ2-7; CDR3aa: CASSESSVGVSYEQYF; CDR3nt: TGCGCCAGCAGTGAGTCTAGTGTCGGGGTTTCCTACGAGCAGTACTTC
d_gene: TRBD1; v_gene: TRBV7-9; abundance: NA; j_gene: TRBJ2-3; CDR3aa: CASSLFGRGSTDTQYF; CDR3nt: TGTGCCAGCAGCTTATTCGGCAGGGGGAGCACAGATACGCAGTATTTT
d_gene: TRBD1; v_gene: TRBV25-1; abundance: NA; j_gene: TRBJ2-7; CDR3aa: CASTTGGEQYF; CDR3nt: TGTGCCAGCACCACAGGGGGCGAGCAGTACTTC
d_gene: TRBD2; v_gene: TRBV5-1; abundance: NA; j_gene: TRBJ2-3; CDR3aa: CASSPTVGGADTQYF; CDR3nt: TGCGCCAGCAGCCCTACCGTCGGGGGGGCAGATACGCAGTATTTT
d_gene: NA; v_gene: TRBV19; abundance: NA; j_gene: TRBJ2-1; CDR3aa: CASSIFPSGGTYNEQFF; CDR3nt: TGTGCCAGTAGTATTTTCCCGAGTGGCGGGACCTACAATGAGCAGTTCTTC
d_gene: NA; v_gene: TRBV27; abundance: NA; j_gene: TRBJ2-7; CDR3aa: CASRGDGGQSSYEQYF; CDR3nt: TGTGCCAGCAGGGGGGATGGGGGCCAAAGCTCCTACGAGCAGTACTTC
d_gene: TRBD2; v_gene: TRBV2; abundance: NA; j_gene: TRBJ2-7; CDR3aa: CASAGGHEQYF; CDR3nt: TGTGCCAGCGCGGGAGGGCACGAGCAGTACTTC
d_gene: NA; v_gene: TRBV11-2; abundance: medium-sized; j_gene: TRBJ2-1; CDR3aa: CASSLDRLDEQFF; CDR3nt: TGTGCCAGCAGCTTAGATAGGCTCGATGAGCAGTTCTTC
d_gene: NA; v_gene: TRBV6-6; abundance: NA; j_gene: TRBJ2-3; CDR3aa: CASSYGGAHTDTQYF; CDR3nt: TGTGCCAGCAGTTACGGCGGGGCCCACACAGATACGCAGTATTTT
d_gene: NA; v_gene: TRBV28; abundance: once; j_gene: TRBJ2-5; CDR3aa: CASSWGLQETQYF; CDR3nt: TGTGCCAGCAGTTGGGGGCTCCAAGAGACCCAGTACTTC
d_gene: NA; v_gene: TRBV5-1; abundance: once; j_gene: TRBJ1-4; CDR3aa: CASSFPPGGSNEKLFF; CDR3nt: TGCGCCAGCAGCTTTCCCCCAGGCGGATCAAATGAAAAACTGTTTTTT
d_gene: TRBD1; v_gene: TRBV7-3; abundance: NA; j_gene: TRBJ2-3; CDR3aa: CASSGTGGTDTQYF; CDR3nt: TGTGCCAGCAGCGGGACAGGGGGCACAGATACGCAGTATTTT
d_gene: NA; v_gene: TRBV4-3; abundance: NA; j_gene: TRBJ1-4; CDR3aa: CASSQDRWGRSEKLFF; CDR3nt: TGCGCCAGCAGCCAAGATCGGTGGGGGCGATCGGAAAAACTGTTTTTT
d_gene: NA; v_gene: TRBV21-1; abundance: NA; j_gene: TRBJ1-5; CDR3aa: CASSKRRPQHF; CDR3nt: TGTGCCAGCAGCAAACGTAGGCCCCAGCATTTT
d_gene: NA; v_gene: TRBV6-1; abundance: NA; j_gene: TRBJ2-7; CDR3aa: CASSVNPSAHYEQYF; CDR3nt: TGTGCCAGCAGTGTCAACCCAAGCGCACACTACGAGCAGTACTTC
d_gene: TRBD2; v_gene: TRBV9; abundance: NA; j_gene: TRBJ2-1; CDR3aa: CASSVGAGTYNEQFF; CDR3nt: TGTGCCAGCAGCGTAGGAGCGGGAACCTACAATGAGCAGTTCTTC
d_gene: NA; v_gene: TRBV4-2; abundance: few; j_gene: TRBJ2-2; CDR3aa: CASSPDGDAGVTGELFF; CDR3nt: TGTGCCAGCAGCCCAGATGGGGATGCAGGGGTTACCGGGGAGCTGTTTTTT
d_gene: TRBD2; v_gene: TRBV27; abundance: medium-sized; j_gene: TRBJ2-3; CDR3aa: CASRVLAGGFEDTQYF; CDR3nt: TGTGCCAGCAGGGTACTAGCGGGAGGATTTGAAGATACGCAGTATTTT
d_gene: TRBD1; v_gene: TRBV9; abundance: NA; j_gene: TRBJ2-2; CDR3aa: CASSAGTGTNTGELFF; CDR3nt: TGTGCCAGCAGCGCCGGGACAGGGACGAACACCGGGGAGCTGTTTTTT
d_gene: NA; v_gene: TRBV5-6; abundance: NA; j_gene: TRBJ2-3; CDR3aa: CASSLDTDTQYF; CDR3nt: TGTGCCAGCAGCTTGGACACAGATACGCAGTATTTT
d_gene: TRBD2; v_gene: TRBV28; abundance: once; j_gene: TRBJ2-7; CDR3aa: CASSLLAGPSYEQYF; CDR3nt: TGTGCCAGCAGTTTACTAGCGGGCCCCTCCTACGAGCAGTACTTC
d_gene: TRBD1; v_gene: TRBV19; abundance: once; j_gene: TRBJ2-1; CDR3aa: CASSIEQGAREQFF; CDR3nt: TGTGCCAGTAGTATAGAGCAGGGGGCCCGGGAGCAGTTCTTC
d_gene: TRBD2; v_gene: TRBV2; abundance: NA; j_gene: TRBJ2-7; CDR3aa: CASSDAPSGPYEQYF; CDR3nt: TGTGCCAGCAGTGATGCGCCTAGCGGACCCTACGAGCAGTACTTC
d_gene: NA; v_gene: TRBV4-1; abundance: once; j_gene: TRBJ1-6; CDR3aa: CASSQETGSYNSPLHF; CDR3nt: TGCGCCAGCAGCCAAGAGACCGGCTCCTATAATTCACCCCTCCACTTT
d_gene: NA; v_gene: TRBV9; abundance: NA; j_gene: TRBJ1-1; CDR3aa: CASSVARNTEAFF; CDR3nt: TGTGCCAGCAGCGTAGCGAGGAACACTGAAGCTTTCTTT
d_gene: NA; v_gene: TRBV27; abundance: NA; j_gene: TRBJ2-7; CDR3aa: CASSHSVHEQYF; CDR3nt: TGTGCCAGCAGCCATTCGGTCCACGAGCAGTACTTC
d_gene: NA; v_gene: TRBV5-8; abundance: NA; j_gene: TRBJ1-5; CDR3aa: CASFGRHQPQHF; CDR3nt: TGTGCCAGCTTCGGAAGGCATCAGCCCCAGCATTTT
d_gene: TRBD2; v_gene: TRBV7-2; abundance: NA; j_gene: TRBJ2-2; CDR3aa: CASSMTSGRAYSGELFF; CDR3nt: TGTGCCAGCAGCATGACTAGCGGGAGGGCCTACTCCGGGGAGCTGTTTTTT
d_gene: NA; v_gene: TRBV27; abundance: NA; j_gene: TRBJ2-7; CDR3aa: CASSMTALYEQYF; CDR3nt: TGTGCCAGCAGTATGACAGCTTTATACGAGCAGTACTTC
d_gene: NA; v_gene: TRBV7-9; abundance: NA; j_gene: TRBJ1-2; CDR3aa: CASSQDYTRGYTF; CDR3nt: TGCGCCAGCAGCCAAGATTATACTAGGGGCTACACCTTC
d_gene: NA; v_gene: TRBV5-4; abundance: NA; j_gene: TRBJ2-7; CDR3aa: CASSLLVNDEQYF; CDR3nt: TGTGCCAGCAGCTTGCTAGTTAACGACGAGCAGTACTTC
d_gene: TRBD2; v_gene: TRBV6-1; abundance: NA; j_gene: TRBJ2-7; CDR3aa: CASSVTSGIYEQYF; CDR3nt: TGTGCCAGCAGTGTCACTAGCGGGATTTACGAGCAGTACTTC
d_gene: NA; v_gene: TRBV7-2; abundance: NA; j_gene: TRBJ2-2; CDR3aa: CASSLAGELFF; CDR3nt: TGTGCCAGCAGCTTAGCCGGGGAGCTGTTTTTT
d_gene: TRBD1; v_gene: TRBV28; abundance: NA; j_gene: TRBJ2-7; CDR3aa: CASSLTGVSYEQYF; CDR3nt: TGTGCCAGCAGTTTGACAGGGGTTTCCTACGAGCAGTACTTC
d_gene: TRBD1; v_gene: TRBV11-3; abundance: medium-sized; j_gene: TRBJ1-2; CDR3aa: CASSPPTGGGYTF; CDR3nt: TGTGCCAGCAGCCCCCCCACAGGGGGCGGCTACACCTTC
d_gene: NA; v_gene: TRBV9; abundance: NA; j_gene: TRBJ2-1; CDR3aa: CASGSPGGNEQFF; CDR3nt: TGTGCCAGCGGATCCCCAGGAGGCAATGAGCAGTTCTTC
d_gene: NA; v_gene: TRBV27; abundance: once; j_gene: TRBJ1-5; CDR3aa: CASSTLAGAQPQHF; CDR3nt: TGTGCCAGCAGTACGCTGGCGGGGGCTCAGCCCCAGCATTTT
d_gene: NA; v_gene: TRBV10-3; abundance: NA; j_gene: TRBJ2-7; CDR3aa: CAITDRYSYEQYF; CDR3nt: TGTGCCATCACCGACAGGTACTCCTACGAGCAGTACTTC
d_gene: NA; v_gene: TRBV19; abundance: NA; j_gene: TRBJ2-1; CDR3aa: CASSWDGTYNEQFF; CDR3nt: TGTGCCAGTAGTTGGGACGGTACCTACAATGAGCAGTTCTTC
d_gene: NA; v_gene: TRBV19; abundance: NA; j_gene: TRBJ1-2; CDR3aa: CASSINEEINYGYTF; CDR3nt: TGTGCCAGTAGTATAAACGAGGAGATCAACTATGGCTACACCTTC